Below, 30 T cell receptor beta chains from the same sample are listed, as sequenced in a study of blood T cell repertoires in COVID-19. TCRdb's copy holds only in-frame clones and misses some; the assay was immunoSEQ multiplex PCR. The sample shows fewer than 300,000 clones, 75% to 95% of them seen only once. The sample was peripheral blood. The origin of the receptors is a person aged 18-29 years with COVID-19, enrolled during active disease.

The V call is TRBV9, the J call TRBJ2-1; TRBD2 aligns across 13 bases. From germline, CDR1 is SGDLS and CDR2 YYNGEE. Losses at the gene ends were 4 bases for V and 3 bases for J; bases not matched to a gene: 7. The CDR3 is 17 residues long. The CDR3 reads CASSSQGLAGSYNEQFF. The CDR3 bases are TGTGCCAGCAGCTCGCAGGGACTAGCGGGAAGCTACAATGAGCAGTTCTTC.

This chain connects TRBV21-1 to TRBJ2-3; the listed D gene, TRBD2, was not tested against the DNA. TRBV21-1 is an annotated pseudogene. CDR3 length: 20 residues. This CDR3 reads CASTTASLAFFGKTSDTQYF. The DNA of the CDR3 is TGTGCCAGCACCACCGCGAGCCTAGCCTTCTTCGGGAAGACCTCAGATACGCAGTATTTT.

The gene calls are TRBV7-2 and TRBJ2-3, with 14 bases identical to TRBD2. The CDR3 loop spans 17 amino acids. Trimming took 7 bases from V and 4 from J; bases not matched to a gene: 10. Germline CDR1 and CDR2: SGHTA and FQGNSA. CDR3 region: CASTQVGTSGSPDTQYF. The CDR3 DNA reads as TGTGCCAGCACCCAGGTCGGGACTAGCGGGAGTCCAGATACGCAGTATTTT.

The rearrangement links TRBV19 to TRBJ2-5, with 9 bases that match TRBD1. CDR1 is LNHDA and CDR2 is SQIVND in the germline V gene (reference sequence). V shed 6 bases and J 5 bases; nucleotides not matched to a gene: 7. This CDR3 has 14 residues. CDR3 amino acids: CASRVTGGAETQYF. The CDR3 nucleotides read TGTGCCAGTAGAGTAACAGGGGGCGCGGAGACCCAGTACTTC. Full variable domain (outside the CDR3, taken from reference TRBV19 and TRBJ2-5): DGGITQSPKYLFRKEGQNVTLSCEQNLNHDAMYWYRQDPGQGLRLIYYSQIVNDFQKGDIAEGYSVSREKKESFPLTVTSAQKNPTAFYLCASRVTGGAETQYFGPGTRLLVL.

The rearrangement uses TRBV6-5 and TRBJ1-6, with TRBD1 matching over 9 bases. Germline CDR1 MNHEY, CDR2 SVGAGI. The CDR3 is made up of 14 amino acids. Unmatched junction bases numbered 8, after V lost 6 bases and J lost 11 bases. Written as DNA, the CDR3 is TGTGCCAGCAGGCCGGGACAGGGCTTACCACCCCTCCACTTT. This translates into CASRPGQGLPPLHF.

CDR3 in amino acids: CASSRGQGLPDTQYF. The CDR3 nucleotides are TGTGCCAGCAGCCGGGGACAGGGTCTGCCAGATACGCAGTATTTT. The V and J genes are TRBV2 and TRBJ2-3, with 9 positions matching TRBD1. Germline V gives CDR1 SNHLY, CDR2 FYNNEI. J was trimmed by 4 bases and V by 6 bases; bases with no gene match: 8. There are 15 residues in the CDR3.

V is TRBV4-1 and J is TRBJ2-7, with 9 bases identical to TRBD1. The CDR3 extends over 14 amino acids. CDR1 is MGHRA and CDR2 is YSYEKL in the germline V gene. V was clipped by 1 base and J by 6 bases; unmatched bases: 4. The CDR3 DNA is TGCGCCAGCAGCCAAGCGGACAGGGGCGGCGAGCAGTACTTC. It translates to CASSQADRGGEQYF.

This clone has a handful of counts. This chain connects TRBV27 to TRBJ1-4; maybe TRBD1 (6 bases). The V end was cut by 6 bases, the J end by 6 bases, with 20 bases between. There are 16 residues in the CDR3. From germline, CDR1 is MNHEY and CDR2 SMNVEV (reference sequence). CDR3 region: CASRTQGTLKDEKLFF. CDR3 DNA: TGTGCCAGCAGAACCCAAGGGACACTTAAGGATGAAAAACTGTTTTTT.

As regards this clone: The junction differs from germline at one of its ends, possibly a read error. The J gene is TRBJ2-7, the V gene TRBV7-9; a weak D match, TRBD1 (6 bases). Per germline, CDR1 SEHNR and CDR2 FQNEAQ (reference sequence). The CDR3 sequence is 15 residues long. CDR3 sequence (DNA): TGTGCCAGCAGCCTAGCTCGGGCAGGGGAGTACGAGCAGTACTTC. This gives the protein CASSLARAGEYEQYF. The variable domain in full, with the rest retrieved from reference TRBV7-9 and TRBJ2-7, is DTGVSQNPRHKITKRGQNVTFRCDPISEHNRLYWYRQTLGQGPEFLTYFQNEAQLEKSRLLSDRFSAERPKGSFSTLEIQRTEQGDSAMYLCASSLARAGEYEQYFGPGTRLTVT.

The genes are TRBV4-1 and TRBJ1-2; no reliable D call. This CDR3 spans 15 amino acids. Trimming shortened V by 2 bases and J by 3 bases, and 13 bases separated the two germline ends. Germline lookup yields CDR1 MGHRA and CDR2 YSYEKL. The CDR3 sequence: CASSQKEGSDYGYTF. The CDR3 DNA reads TGCGCCAGCAGCCAAAAAGAAGGGAGTGACTATGGCTACACCTTC.

V usage is TRBV19 and J usage is TRBJ2-7, with D maybe TRBD2 (6 bases). The CDR3 has 12 residues. Germline V gene data show CDR1 as LNHDA and CDR2 as SQIVND (reference sequence). V shed 10 bases and J shed 4 bases, with 14 bases lying between them. The CDR3 sequence is CATTGGSYEQYF. The CDR3 DNA sequence: TGTGCCACAACTGGGGGGTCGTACGAGCAGTACTTC.

The gene calls are TRBV7-6 and TRBJ1-6, with D unresolved. Germline V gene sequence: CDR1 SGHVS, CDR2 FNYEAQ. This CDR3 spans 15 amino acids. V was shortened by 0 bases and J by 7 bases, with 10 bases between the two germline ends. The CDR3 DNA is TGTGCCAGCAGCTTAGCCAGGTCCTTAAATTCACCCCTCCACTTT. This translates into CASSLARSLNSPLHF.

The CDR3 coding sequence is TGCGCCAGCAGCCCACTTACAGGGACCAACACTGAAGCTTTCTTT. Translated, it gives CASSPLTGTNTEAFF. The chain employs TRBV4-1 and TRBJ1-1; maybe TRBD1 (6 bases). The CDR3 is 15 amino acids. Trimming removed 4 bases at V and 2 bases at J, with 14 bases between. CDR1 MGHRA and CDR2 YSYEKL come from the germline V gene.

The chain employs TRBV7-9 and TRBJ2-2; D gene unclear. In germline, CDR1 is SEHNR, CDR2 FQNEAQ (reference sequence). This CDR3 spans 14 amino acids. V lost 1 base and J 4 bases, leaving 7 bases between the germline ends. Written as DNA, the CDR3 is TGTGCCAGCAGCTTAGTGCGAGGCACCGGGGAGCTGTTTTTT. It specifies CASSLVRGTGELFF.

V and J are TRBV7-9 and TRBJ2-3, with D tentatively TRBD2 (5 bases). The V end was cut by 1 base, the J end by 0 bases, with 5 bases between. This CDR3 is built from 14 residues. The V gene's germline CDR1 is SEHNR and CDR2 FQNEAQ (reference sequence). In DNA form, the CDR3 reads TGTGCCAGCAGCTTAGGGACTAGCACAGATACGCAGTATTTT. It encodes CASSLGTSTDTQYF.

This chain uses TRBV10-2 with TRBJ2-7, with 8 bases fitting TRBD2. With V trimmed by 6 bases and J by 6 bases, 10 bases remained unmatched. The CDR3 extends over 14 amino acids. Germline lookup yields CDR1 WSHSY and CDR2 SAAADI. The CDR3 loop reads CASSIPGTRSEQYF. Written as DNA, the CDR3 is TGCGCCAGCAGCATCCCCGGGACTAGGAGCGAGCAGTACTTC.

This chain joins TRBV5-6 and TRBJ1-5; D remains ambiguous. The CDR3 loop spans 12 amino acids. The V end lost 2 bases, the J end lost 4 bases, and 4 bases lay between the germline ends. Germline loops: CDR1 SGHDT, CDR2 YYEEEE. CDR3 region: CASSFLNQPQHF. The CDR3 DNA is TGTGCCAGCAGCTTTTTAAATCAGCCCCAGCATTTT.

The chain recombines TRBV7-8 with TRBJ1-1, with 7 bases aligning to TRBD1. This CDR3 has 11 amino acids. The junction had 3 bases not matched to a gene; V was cut back by 3 bases and J by 11 bases. CDR1 and CDR2 from the germline V gene are SGHVS and FQNEAQ. The CDR3, as DNA: TGTGCCAGCAGCTTTGACAGGGCGGCTTTCTTT. This gives the protein CASSFDRAAFF.

The rearrangement uses TRBV13 and TRBJ1-6, with TRBD1 matching over 11 bases. Germline CDR1 and CDR2: PRHDT and FYEKMQ (reference sequence). The CDR3 loop spans 16 amino acids. Trimming at V came to 5 bases and at J to 6 bases, leaving 6 bases not matched to a gene. CDR3 sequence: CASSPGGTGGNSPLHF. CDR3 bases: TGTGCCAGCAGCCCGGGGGGGACAGGGGGTAATTCACCCCTCCACTTT.

The CDR3 is CASNPGIGYGYTF. The CDR3 DNA sequence: TGTGCCAGCAATCCAGGAATCGGCTATGGCTACACCTTC. The chain couples TRBV12-3 or TRBV12-4 to TRBJ1-2; no definite D call. The CDR3 runs to 13 residues. Deletions cut 7 bases from V and 4 bases from J, with 13 bases between.

The V call is TRBV19, the J call TRBJ1-3, with D maybe TRBD1 (6 bases). Germline V CDR1 and CDR2: LNHDA, SQIVND (reference sequence). V lost 5 bases, J lost 0 bases, and 11 bases lay in between. This CDR3 is 15 amino acids long. The chain's CDR3 is CASSRTGTSGNTIYF. The CDR3 DNA reads TGTGCCAGTAGTCGTACAGGGACCTCTGGAAACACCATATATTTT.

The table lists this clone with a count of one. This chain connects TRBV7-6 to TRBJ2-1, with TRBD1 matching over 10 bases. CDR3 size: 16 residues. V gave up 5 bases and J gave up 8 bases; unmatched junction bases: 12. CDR1 SGHVS and CDR2 FNYEAQ come from the germline V gene. The CDR3 sequence is CASSLLPGQGNHEQFF. The DNA of the CDR3 is TGTGCCAGCAGCCTCCTTCCGGGACAGGGGAACCATGAGCAGTTCTTC.

The V gene is TRBV29-1, the J gene TRBJ2-1, with a possible D match to TRBD1 (5 bases). Per the germline V gene, CDR1 is SQVTM and CDR2 is ANQGSEA. The V and J ends lost 1 base and 2 bases respectively, with 18 bases between them. The CDR3 length is 17 residues. CDR3 amino acids: CSVEGAFEGVPYNEQFF. The CDR3 region has the DNA TGCAGCGTTGAAGGAGCCTTTGAAGGGGTCCCCTACAATGAGCAGTTCTTC.

The chain employs TRBV5-4 and TRBJ2-3; TRBD2 matches at 15 bases. This CDR3 spans 17 amino acids. The V and J ends lost 4 bases and 4 bases, in that order; junction bases with no gene match: 7. Per germline, CDR1 SGHNT and CDR2 YYREEE (reference sequence). Here the CDR3 reads CASSPERTSGRADTQYF. The DNA for the CDR3 is TGTGCCAGCAGCCCAGAACGGACTAGCGGGAGGGCAGATACGCAGTATTTT. The whole variable domain, remainder taken from reference TRBV5-4 and TRBJ2-3, is ETGVTQSPTHLIKTRGQQVTLRCSSQSGHNTVSWYQQALGQGPQFIFQYYREEENGRGNFPPRFSGLQFPNYSSELNVNALELDDSALYLCASSPERTSGRADTQYFGPGTRLTVL.

The J gene is TRBJ2-2, the V gene TRBV4-1; 10 bases align to TRBD2. The CDR3 covers 21 residues. Per germline, CDR1 MGHRA and CDR2 YSYEKL. With V trimmed by 0 bases and J by 5 bases, 18 bases remained unmatched. CDR3 nucleotide sequence: TGCGCCAGCAGCCAAGAGGTGGCAAGACTAGCGGGCCTAGTTGGGACCGGGGAGCTGTTTTTT. Translated: CASSQEVARLAGLVGTGELFF.

This chain connects TRBV20-1 to TRBJ2-6, with 8 bases that match TRBD1. There are 15 residues in the CDR3. V shed 3 bases and J 1 base; nucleotides not matched to a gene: 2. Germline V CDR1 and CDR2: DFQATT, SNEGSKA (reference sequence). The CDR3 reads CSASQGASGANVLTF. The CDR3 nucleotides are TGCAGTGCTAGTCAGGGGGCATCTGGGGCCAACGTCCTGACTTTC.

The V gene is TRBV19, the J gene TRBJ1-4; tentative D call: TRBD1 (6 bases). V lost 4 bases, J lost 6 bases, and 15 bases lay in between. Germline CDR1 is LNHDA and CDR2 is SQIVND (reference sequence). There are 15 residues in the CDR3. The DNA of the CDR3 is TGTGCCAGTAGTAGAGGACGGGACATATATGAAAAACTGTTTTTT. It translates to CASSRGRDIYEKLFF.

The gene calls are TRBV19 and TRBJ1-6; D may be TRBD1 (5 bases). The germline gives CDR1 LNHDA, CDR2 SQIVND (reference sequence). This CDR3 has 15 residues. V gave up 6 bases and J gave up 5 bases, with 14 bases separating them. CDR3 loop: CASSVLQGDNSPLHF. Written as DNA, the CDR3 is TGTGCCAGTAGCGTCCTCCAGGGCGATAATTCACCCCTCCACTTT.

V is TRBV12-5 and J is TRBJ1-6; D unclear. Between the trimmed V and J ends, which lost 1 base and 7 bases, there was a span of 5 bases. Germline V gives CDR1 LGHNT, CDR2 FRNRAP. The CDR3 is 13 amino acids. The CDR3 sequence is CASGLDRNSPLHF. The CDR3 nucleotides are TGTGCTAGTGGTTTGGACAGAAATTCACCCCTCCACTTT.

The V gene is TRBV25-1, the J gene TRBJ1-4; D not certain. This CDR3 is built from 11 residues. V lost 6 bases, J lost 5 bases, and 4 bases lay in between. The germline gives CDR1 MGHDK, CDR2 SYGVNS. CDR3 amino acids: CASRRNEKLFF. The DNA of the CDR3 is TGTGCCAGCAGGCGAAATGAAAAACTGTTTTTT. Supplemented by reference TRBV25-1 and TRBJ1-4, the full variable domain reads EADIYQTPRYLVIGTGKKITLECSQTMGHDKMYWYQQDPGMELHLIHYSYGVNSTEKGDLSSESTVSRIRTEHFPLTLESARPSHTSQYLCASRRNEKLFFGSGTQLSVL.